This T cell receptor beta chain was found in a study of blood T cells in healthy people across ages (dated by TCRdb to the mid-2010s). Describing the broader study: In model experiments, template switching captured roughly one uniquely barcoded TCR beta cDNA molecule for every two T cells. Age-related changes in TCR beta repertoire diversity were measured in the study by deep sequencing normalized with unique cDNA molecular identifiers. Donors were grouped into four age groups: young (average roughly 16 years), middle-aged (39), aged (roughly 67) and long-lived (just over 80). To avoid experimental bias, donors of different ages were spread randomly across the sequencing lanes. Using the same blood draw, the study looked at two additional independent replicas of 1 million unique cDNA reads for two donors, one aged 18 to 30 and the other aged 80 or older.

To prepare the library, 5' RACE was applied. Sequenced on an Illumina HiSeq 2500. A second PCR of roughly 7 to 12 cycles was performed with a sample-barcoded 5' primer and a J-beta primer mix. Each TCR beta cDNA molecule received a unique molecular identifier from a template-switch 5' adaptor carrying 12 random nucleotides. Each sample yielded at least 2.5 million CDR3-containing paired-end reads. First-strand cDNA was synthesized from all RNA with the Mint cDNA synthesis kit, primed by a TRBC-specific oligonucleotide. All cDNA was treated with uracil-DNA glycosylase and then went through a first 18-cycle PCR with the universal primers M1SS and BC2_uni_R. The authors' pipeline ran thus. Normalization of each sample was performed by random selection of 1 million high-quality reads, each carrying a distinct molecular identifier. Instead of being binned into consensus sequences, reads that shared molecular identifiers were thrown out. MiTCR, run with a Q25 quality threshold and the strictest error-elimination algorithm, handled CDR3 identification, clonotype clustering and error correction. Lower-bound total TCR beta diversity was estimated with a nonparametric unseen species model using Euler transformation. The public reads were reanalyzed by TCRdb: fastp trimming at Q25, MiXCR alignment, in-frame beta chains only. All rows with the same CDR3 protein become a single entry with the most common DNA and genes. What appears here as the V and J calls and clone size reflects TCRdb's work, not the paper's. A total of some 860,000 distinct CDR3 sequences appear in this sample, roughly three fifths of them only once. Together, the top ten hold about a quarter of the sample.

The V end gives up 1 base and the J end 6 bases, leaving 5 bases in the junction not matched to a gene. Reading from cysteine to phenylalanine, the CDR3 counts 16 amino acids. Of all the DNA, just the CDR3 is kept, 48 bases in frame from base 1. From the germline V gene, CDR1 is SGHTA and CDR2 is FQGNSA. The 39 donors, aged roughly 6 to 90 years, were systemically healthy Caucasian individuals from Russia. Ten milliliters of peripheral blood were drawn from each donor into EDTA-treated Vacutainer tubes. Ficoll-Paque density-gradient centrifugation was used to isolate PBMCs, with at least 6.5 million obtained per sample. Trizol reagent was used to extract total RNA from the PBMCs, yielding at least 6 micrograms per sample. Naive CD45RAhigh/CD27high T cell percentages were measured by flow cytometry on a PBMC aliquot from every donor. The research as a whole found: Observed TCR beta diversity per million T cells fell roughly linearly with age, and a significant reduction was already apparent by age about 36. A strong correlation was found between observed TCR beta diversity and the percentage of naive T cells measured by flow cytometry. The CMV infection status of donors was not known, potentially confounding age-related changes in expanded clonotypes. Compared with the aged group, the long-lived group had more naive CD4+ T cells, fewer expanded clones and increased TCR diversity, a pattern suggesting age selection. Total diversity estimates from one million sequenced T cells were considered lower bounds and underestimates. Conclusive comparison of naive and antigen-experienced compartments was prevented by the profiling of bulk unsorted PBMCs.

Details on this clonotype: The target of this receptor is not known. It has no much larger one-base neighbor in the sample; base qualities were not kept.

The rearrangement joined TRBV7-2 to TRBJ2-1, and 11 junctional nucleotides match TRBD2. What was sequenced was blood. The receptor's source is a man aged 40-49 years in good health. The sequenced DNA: TGTGCCAGCAGCTTAGGAGGGCTAGCGGGGGGCAATGAGCAGTTCTTC. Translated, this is CASSLGGLAGGNEQFF. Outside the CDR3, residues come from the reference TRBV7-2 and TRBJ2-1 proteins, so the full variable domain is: GAGVSQSPSNKVTEKGKDVELRCDPISGHTALYWYRQSLGQGLEFLIYFQGNSAPDKSGLPSDRFSAERTGGSVSTLTIQRTQQEDSAVYLCASSLGGLAGGNEQFFGPGTRLTVL.